This TCR beta chain was observed in a study of blood T cell repertoires in COVID-19. The table came from immunoSEQ multiplex PCR; TCRdb's copy has only in-frame clones and leaves some out. Counted here are hundreds of thousands of clones, about four fifths occurring once; the ten biggest clones make up over 4%. V gave up 7 bases and J gave up 3 bases; unmatched junction bases: 6. The germline V gene encodes CDR1 MNHEY and CDR2 SVGAGI. The CDR3 extends over 15 amino acids. Adults between roughly 18 and 90 years of age took part from some 25 US areas. Categorization into cohorts depended on clinical history that participants reported.

This chain links TRBV6-5 with TRBJ1-5, with 10 bases that match TRBD1. The sample comprised PBMCs or T cells enriched from blood (not recorded which). This TCR came from a man in his forties who had been exposed to COVID-19. The CDR3 protein is CASKDRGSFNQPQHF. Written as DNA, the CDR3 is TGTGCCAGCAAGGACAGGGGGAGCTTCAATCAGCCCCAGCATTTT.